Below, one T cell receptor (beta chain) is given with its context. This specimen belongs to a study of blood T cell repertoires in COVID-19. Libraries were prepared by immunoSEQ multiplex PCR; TCRdb keeps only in-frame clonotypes and omits some of them. This table has fewer than 250,000 clones, 83% appearing once. The clonotype originates from a woman aged 40 to 50 with active or convalescent COVID-19. Material for sequencing was peripheral blood.

The CDR3 loop reads CASSVTGDGTGELFF. The CDR3 region has the DNA TGTGCCAGCAGCGTAACAGGGGATGGCACCGGGGAGCTGTTTTTT. The V call is TRBV9, the J call TRBJ2-2; TRBD1 matches 7 bases. Looked up from germline, CDR1 is SGDLS and CDR2 is YYNGEE. V trimming: 1 base; J trimming: 4 bases; junction bases outside the gene matches: 4. The CDR3 totals 15 residues.